Presented here are 15 T cell receptor beta chains from one specimen sequenced in a study of blood T cell repertoires in COVID-19. Clones were sequenced by immunoSEQ multiplex PCR, and TCRdb holds only the in-frame ones, with some missing. The sample has under 200,000 clones, roughly 84% seen once; the top ten hold about a sixth. Sequencing input: PBMCs or T cells enriched from blood (not recorded which). These receptors were collected from a man aged 60 to 69 who had recovered from COVID-19.

The rearrangement joins TRBV13 to TRBJ2-4, with 9 bases identical to TRBD2. Losses at the gene ends were 4 bases for V and 6 bases for J; bases not matched to a gene: 4. This CDR3 comprises 14 residues. Germline V gives CDR1 PRHDT, CDR2 FYEKMQ (reference sequence). The CDR3 DNA reads TGTGCCAGCAGCTATGGGCGGGAGGGAAACATTCAGTACTTC. Its protein is CASSYGREGNIQYF.

The chain couples TRBV20-1 to TRBJ2-5; 7 nucleotides match TRBD2. Germline CDR1 reads DFQATT; CDR2 reads SNEGSKA (reference sequence). The CDR3 totals 15 residues. With 3 bases clipped from V and 0 bases from J, the junction kept 7 bases outside the gene matches. CDR3 residues: CSASLGRGDQETQYF. CDR3 coding DNA: TGCAGTGCTAGTCTGGGACGGGGGGACCAAGAGACCCAGTACTTC.

The chain couples TRBV4-1 to TRBJ2-7; TRBD1 aligns across 11 bases. The CDR3 sequence is 16 residues long. Germline values: CDR1 MGHRA, CDR2 YSYEKL. Trimming cost V 0 bases and J 3 bases; bases outside gene matches: 4. The CDR3 DNA reads TGCGCCAGCAGCCAAGAAAGAGGGACAGGGGGCTACGAGCAGTACTTC. Translation gives CASSQERGTGGYEQYF.

The rearrangement links TRBV11-3 to TRBJ2-1; the match to TRBD2 covers 7 bases. This CDR3 comprises 15 residues. Trimming at V came to 0 bases and at J to 6 bases, leaving 5 bases not matched to a gene. Germline CDR1 is SGHNT and CDR2 is YENEEA. The DNA for the CDR3 is TGTGCCAGCAGCTTAGAGGGAGGGCCGCTCAATGAGCAGTTCTTC. Translating gives CASSLEGGPLNEQFF. Drawing the rest from reference TRBV11-3 and TRBJ2-1, the complete variable domain is EAGVVQSPRYKIIEKKQPVAFWCNPISGHNTLYWYLQNLGQGPELLIRYENEEAVDDSQLPKDRFSAERLKGVDSTLKIQPAELGDSAVYLCASSLEGGPLNEQFFGPGTRLTVL.

This chain joins TRBV5-6 and TRBJ2-3, with 12 bases matching TRBD2. V lost 0 bases to trimming and J lost 5 bases; unmatched junction nucleotides: 1. The CDR3 is 15 residues long. CDR1 SGHDT and CDR2 YYEEEE come from the germline V gene. The CDR3 DNA reads TGTGCCAGCAGCTTGGGACTAGCGGGAGTAGATACGCAGTATTTT. Protein: CASSLGLAGVDTQYF.

The genes are TRBV7-2 and TRBJ1-6; D remains ambiguous. The germline V gene has CDR1 SGHTA and CDR2 FQGNSA. Trimming left V 5 bases short and J 7 bases short, with 6 bases between. CDR3 length: 12 residues. Here the CDR3 reads CASSTRNSPLHF. CDR3 bases: TGTGCCAGCAGCACTCGGAATTCACCCCTCCACTTT.

The chain has TRBV5-4 and TRBJ2-6; 8 nucleotides agree with TRBD1. Per the germline V gene, CDR1 is SGHNT and CDR2 is YYREEE (reference sequence). The CDR3 has 16 amino acids. The V gene end was trimmed by 0 bases and the J gene end by 2 bases; junction bases not matched to a gene: 1. The CDR3 sequence: CASSLVQGAGANVLTF. CDR3 sequence (DNA): TGTGCCAGCAGCTTGGTACAGGGGGCTGGGGCCAACGTCCTGACTTTC.

The chain carries TRBV14 and TRBJ1-2; possibly TRBD1 for D (6 bases). The CDR3 length is 15 residues. Germline V gene data show CDR1 as SGHDN and CDR2 as FVKESK. Trimming shortened V by 4 bases and J by 4 bases, and 16 bases separated the two germline ends. The CDR3 sequence is CASSPQITGTYGYTF. The CDR3 DNA sequence: TGTGCCAGCAGCCCGCAGATTACAGGGACCTATGGCTACACCTTC.

This clone was picked up one time. The chain employs TRBV7-9 and TRBJ1-5; the match to TRBD1 covers 7 bases. V gave up 7 bases and J gave up 6 bases; unmatched junction bases: 6. The CDR3 totals 13 residues. CDR1 and CDR2 (germline): SEHNR, FQNEAQ (reference sequence). The CDR3 DNA is TGTGCCAGCACCCCAGGGGGAGGTCAGCCCCAGCATTTT. Encoded protein: CASTPGGGQPQHF.

The chain employs TRBV3-1 (or the pseudogene TRBV3-2) and TRBJ1-3; 7 bases agree with TRBD1. From germline, CDR1 is LGHDT and CDR2 YNNKEL (reference sequence). Trimming cost V 6 bases and J 8 bases; bases outside gene matches: 13. CDR3 size: 15 residues. DNA of the CDR3: TGTGCCAGCAGTCACAACAGGGGAGCTAGGGACACCATATATTTT. This translates into CASSHNRGARDTIYF.

In this sample, this clone turned up once. The chain couples TRBV28 to TRBJ2-1; the match to TRBD2 covers 7 bases. V dropped 3 bases and J dropped 8; count of bases not matched to a gene: 10. Per the germline V gene, CDR1 is MDHEN and CDR2 is SYDVKM. The CDR3 spans 15 residues. For the CDR3, the DNA is TGTGCCAGCAGTTTGCCCGGGAGGAGGTCCCATGAGCAGTTCTTC. This encodes CASSLPGRRSHEQFF.

The J gene is TRBJ2-7, the V gene TRBV6-8; D possibly corresponds to TRBD2 (6 bases). The V and J ends lost 6 bases and 1 base respectively, with 13 bases between them. Germline CDR1 and CDR2: MNHGY and SAAAGT. The CDR3 has 14 residues. Here the CDR3 reads CASSLPGSSYEQYF. The CDR3 nucleotides read TGTGCCAGCAGCCTACCCGGGAGTTCCTACGAGCAGTACTTC.

The chain joins TRBV5-1 to TRBJ2-3; D is ambiguous. The CDR3 is 14 residues long. Germline CDR1 and CDR2: SGHRS and YFSETQ. Trimming pared 1 base from V and 2 bases from J, leaving 8 bases between. The CDR3, as DNA: TGCGCCAGCAGCTTGCAGGATTCCACAGATACGCAGTATTTT. Translation: CASSLQDSTDTQYF.

The chain employs TRBV7-3 and TRBJ2-1; unclear D gene. There are 15 residues in the CDR3. Trimming shortened V by 2 bases and J by 0 bases, and 8 bases separated the two germline ends. CDR1 SGHTA and CDR2 FQGTGA come from the germline V gene. Here the CDR3 reads CASSLSFSSYNEQFF. The DNA of the CDR3 is TGTGCCAGCAGCTTATCCTTCAGCTCCTACAATGAGCAGTTCTTC.

The rearrangement uses TRBV29-1 and TRBJ2-1, with D unresolved. Trimming removed 3 bases from V and 9 bases from J, with 12 bases in between. Germline assignment: CDR1 SQVTM and CDR2 ANQGSEA. The CDR3 length is 12 residues. Written as DNA, the CDR3 is TGCAGCGTTGATGGGCTTTTGGGTGAGCAGTTCTTC. Translating gives CSVDGLLGEQFF.